A selection of T cell receptor beta chains follows, all from one sample in a study of cytomegalovirus exposure and HLA in healthy donors. Clones were sequenced by immunoSEQ multiplex PCR, and TCRdb holds only the in-frame ones, with some missing. The table lists under 95,000 clones, roughly 94% of them singletons. Sequencing was performed on PBMCs. The receptors come from a woman under 30 in good health and CMV-seropositive. The CDR3 runs from the conserved cysteine through the conserved F or W. The D gene is left open where the match is weak. Where a row states a size, it is once, few, many or the class of an expanded clone; other rows omit it.

clone_size	v_call	d_call	j_call	cdr3_aa	cdr3_nt
-	TRBV7-6	TRBD2	TRBJ2-7	CTSSSSGGVGEQYF	TGTACCAGCAGCAGTTCGGGAGGGGTGGGCGAGCAGTACTTC
-	TRBV10-3	-	TRBJ2-4	CAIREGVTGSPAKNIQYF	TGTGCCATCAGGGAGGGAGTTACAGGGTCTCCCGCCAAAAACATTCAGTACTTC
-	TRBV7-9	-	TRBJ2-2	CASSPLGTGELFF	TGTGCCAGCAGCCCCCTAGGCACCGGGGAGCTGTTTTTT
-	TRBV5-1	TRBD1	TRBJ2-6	CASSLDPGGSGANVLTF	TGCGCCAGCAGCTTAGACCCAGGGGGCTCCGGGGCCAACGTCCTGACTTTC
-	TRBV28	TRBD1	TRBJ2-1	CASEQGSVTNEQFF	TGTGCCAGCGAACAGGGGAGTGTTACGAATGAGCAGTTCTTC
-	TRBV4-2	TRBD1	TRBJ1-2	CASSQDGDRVLYGYTF	TGTGCCAGCAGCCAAGATGGGGACAGGGTACTCTATGGCTACACCTTC
once	TRBV7-2	TRBD2	TRBJ2-3	CASSLQGGSGHTDTQYF	TGTGCCAGCAGCCTCCAAGGTGGTAGCGGGCACACAGATACGCAGTATTTT
-	TRBV10-2	TRBD1	TRBJ1-2	CASRRDRAGNYGYTF	TGCGCCAGCAGGAGGGACAGGGCGGGTAACTATGGCTACACCTTC
-	TRBV19	-	TRBJ1-5	CASSIGAGGNQPQHF	TGTGCCAGTAGTATAGGGGCAGGGGGCAATCAGCCCCAGCATTTT
-	TRBV9	TRBD1	TRBJ1-3	CASSARQGSGNTIYF	TGTGCCAGCAGCGCCAGACAGGGGAGCGGAAACACCATATATTTT
-	TRBV5-1	TRBD1	TRBJ2-1	CASSLGGTGSNEQFF	TGCGCCAGCAGCTTGGGAGGGACAGGGAGCAATGAGCAGTTCTTC
-	TRBV30	-	TRBJ2-4	CAWSSGAGAKNIQYF	TGTGCCTGGAGTTCAGGGGCTGGAGCCAAAAACATTCAGTACTTC
-	TRBV27	-	TRBJ2-7	CASSPTGTPYEQYF	TGTGCCAGCAGTCCCACCGGGACACCCTACGAGCAGTACTTC
-	TRBV28	TRBD1	TRBJ2-6	CASTQGQFSGANVLTF	TGTGCCAGCACCCAGGGACAGTTCTCTGGGGCCAACGTCCTGACTTTC